Listed below are T cell receptor beta chains from one sample, sequenced in a study of blood T cell repertoires in COVID-19. Method: immunoSEQ multiplex PCR; TCRdb's copy keeps in-frame clones and lacks some. The table shows around 99,000 clones, with about 91% occurring only once. Specimen: peripheral blood. The receptors come from a man over 45 with active or convalescent COVID-19. The CDR3 runs from the conserved cysteine through the conserved F or W. A D gene is named only where the DNA matches it firmly. The listing skips clone size in some rows; elsewhere it reads once, few, many or a size class.

. . TRBJ2-2 TRBV21-1 TGTGCCAGCAGCAAAGTGCTAGCGGATGCCGGGGAGCTGTTTTTT CASSKVLADAGELFF
. . TRBJ1-2 TRBV6-5 TGTGCCAGCAGTTACTCGATCAGGGCCCTTAACTATGGCTACACCTTC CASSYSIRALNYGYTF
. TRBD2 TRBJ2-3 TRBV7-9 TGTGCCAGCAGCCTCAGCGGGGGGGACACAGATACGCAGTATTTT CASSLSGGDTDTQYF
. . TRBJ2-1 TRBV27 TGTGCCAGTTCGGGACTCTCGGGGCAGGATGAGCAGTTCTTC CASSGLSGQDEQFF
. . TRBJ2-5 TRBV7-2 TGTGCCAGCAGCTTAGCGCGTTGGGAGACCCAGTACTTC CASSLARWETQYF
. . TRBJ2-7 TRBV28 TGTGCCAGCAGTCCTCCCTACTACGAGCAGTACTTC CASSPPYYEQYF
once TRBD2 TRBJ2-5 TRBV7-2 TGTGCCAGCAGCTTATCCCGACTAGCGGTGACCCAGTACTTC CASSLSRLAVTQYF
once . TRBJ1-6 TRBV9 TGTGCCAGCAGCGGGAGCTCCTATAATTCACCCCTCCACTTT CASSGSSYNSPLHF
. TRBD2 TRBJ2-7 TRBV27 TGTGCCAGCAGTCTTAAGCTGCGGGAGGAGGCCTACGAGCAGTACTTC CASSLKLREEAYEQYF
. . TRBJ2-3 TRBV28 TGTGCCAGCAGCTACGTGCGTGATACGCAGTATTTT CASSYVRDTQYF
. TRBD1 TRBJ2-7 TRBV28 TGTGCCAGCAGTTCTGACAGGGTTTACGAGCAGTACTTC CASSSDRVYEQYF
. TRBD2 TRBJ2-7 TRBV6-2/TRBV6-3 TGTGCCAGCAGTCCGATCGGCGGGGGACGCGGGGTCTACGAGCAGTACTTC CASSPIGGGRGVYEQYF
. TRBD1 TRBJ1-1 TRBV29-1 TGCAGCGCCGACAGGGACGCTGAAGCTTTCTTT CSADRDAEAFF
. TRBD1 TRBJ2-1 TRBV6-5 TGTGCCAGCATTCTCGGACAGGGGTGGGACAATGAGCAGTTCTTC CASILGQGWDNEQFF
. . TRBJ1-1 TRBV28 TGTGCCAGCAGCGCCCGCTTCACAGGTAGGGGTCTTGAAGCTTTCTTT CASSARFTGRGLEAFF
. . TRBJ2-3 TRBV30 TGTGCCTGGAGTCCCGGGTCCAGCACAGATACGCAGTATTTT CAWSPGSSTDTQYF
. TRBD1 TRBJ1-4 TRBV7-9 TGTGCCAGCAGCCAGGGGGCCGGAAAACTGTTTTTT CASSQGAGKLFF
. TRBD1 TRBJ2-7 TRBV6-5 TGTGCCAGCAGGACAGGGTCCTACGAGCAGTACTTC CASRTGSYEQYF
. . TRBJ1-5 TRBV28 TGTGCCAGCAGTTTAAACCGAGGAGACAGTGAGATTTACAATCAGCCCCAGCATTTT CASSLNRGDSEIYNQPQHF
. . TRBJ1-2 TRBV6-5 TGTGCCAGCAGCACTGCAGGGAACCACTATGGCTACACCTTC CASSTAGNHYGYTF
. TRBD2 TRBJ2-1 TRBV7-2 TGTGCCAGCAGCCCACGGGAGGGCCCAAACAATGAGCAGTTCTTC CASSPREGPNNEQFF
many . TRBJ1-4 TRBV27 TGTGCCAGCAGTTTAAGTGGTCTGGCAGATGAAAAACTGTTTTTT CASSLSGLADEKLFF
. TRBD2 TRBJ2-1 TRBV2 TGTGCCAGCAGTGAAAGGTCTAGCGGGAGCGATGAGCAGTTCTTC CASSERSSGSDEQFF
. . TRBJ2-1 TRBV6-5 TGTGCCAGCAGCACGCAGGCCCTTTTCGATGAGCAGTTCTTC CASSTQALFDEQFF